This TCR beta chain stems from a study of graft-versus-host responses after intestinal transplantation. Points from the study as a whole: Analysis identified GvH clones in recipient marrow, with some appearing first in ileum or blood.

Details on this clone: Its target is not known. Other DNA sequences in the same sample also yield this CDR3.

The CDR3 consists of 14 residues. Trimming took 3 bases from V and 2 from J; bases not matched to a gene: 3. From germline, CDR1 is LNHDA and CDR2 SQIVND (reference sequence). Sequencing used immunoSEQ multiplex PCR; TCRdb keeps in-frame clones, though not all of them. The table lists about 130,000 clones, over 90% of them singletons. The V call is TRBV19, the J call TRBJ2-7; 8 bases map to TRBD1. Material: unstimulated CD4+ T cells sorted from spleen or lymph node cells, obtained before intestinal transplant. The origin of this receptor is a human donor who received an intestinal transplant. The DNA of the CDR3 is TGTGCCAGTAGTATTGGGACAGGAGCCTACGAGCAGTACTTC. Amino acid sequence: CASSIGTGAYEQYF. The full variable domain, its missing parts supplied by reference TRBV19 and TRBJ2-7, is DGGITQSPKYLFRKEGQNVTLSCEQNLNHDAMYWYRQDPGQGLRLIYYSQIVNDFQKGDIAEGYSVSREKKESFPLTVTSAQKNPTAFYLCASSIGTGAYEQYFGPGTRLTVT.